Reported below is one T cell receptor (beta chain). Its target is not known. The data stem from a study of blood T cells in healthy people across ages. Whole-study results and caveats: Possibly, changes in expanded clonotypes were confounded because donor CMV status was unknown.

Donation came from healthy Caucasian individuals in Russia who were aged about 6 to 100. A second PCR, run for about 7 to 12 cycles, used a sample-barcoded 5' primer plus a J-beta primer mix. MiXCR was run by TCRdb on the 5' RACE reads, yielding one entry per CDR3 protein. Of over 750,000 distinct CDR3 sequences listed, 20% to 25% are singletons. The data also belong to a second study, concerning T cells of mothers and their children. From that second work: Each donor was one of three healthy Caucasian mothers or one of their six children. Thymic selection shapes TCR recombination output in related pairs, and it does so similarly in unrelated pairs.

The sequence was obtained from a boy between 10 and 17 years old in good health. The sequencing input was blood.

This chain's CDR3 is CASQRERHTGELFF. The CDR3 DNA reads as TGCGCCAGCCAGCGGGAGAGACACACCGGGGAGCTGTTTTTT. The rearrangement links TRBV5-1 to TRBJ2-2; TRBD2 aligns across 8 bases. Germline V lookup: CDR1 SGHRS, CDR2 YFSETQ. Trimming cost V 7 bases and J 3 bases; bases outside gene matches: 5. The CDR3 loop spans 14 amino acids.